Sequencing of this TCR beta chain was carried out in a study of T cells in Graves' hyperthyroidism and ophthalmopathy. TCR beta CDR3 regions were amplified from RNA. The HTBI primer set drove a first-round RT-PCR of the TCR CDR3. MiXCR, applied by TCRdb to the multiplex PCR reads, yields one record per CDR3 protein. The table lists approximately 380,000 distinct CDR3 sequences, roughly 20% of them singletons, with 35% to 45% in the top ten. This clonotype appeared many times. The material sequenced was blood. This receptor was identified in a man aged 18 to 30 with Graves' ophthalmopathy.

CDR3 in amino acids: CASSEAPDSKETQYF. CDR3 sequence (DNA): TGTGCCAGCAGTGAAGCCCCAGACTCAAAAGAGACCCAGTACTTC. The chain combines TRBV2 with TRBJ2-5; D unclear. Trimming left V 0 bases short and J 3 bases short, with 11 bases between. Looked up from germline, CDR1 is SNHLY and CDR2 is FYNNEI. The length of the CDR3 is 15 residues.